The text below deals with one TCR beta chain. Its antigen is still unknown. Base quality data are lacking; no much larger clone is found one base away. Trimming takes 6 bases off V and 7 bases off J; junction bases not matched to a gene: 10. The CDR3 runs 14 amino acids, cysteine and phenylalanine included. The only DNA kept is the CDR3, 42 bases in frame from the first base. The data derive from a study of blood T cells in healthy people across ages (dated by TCRdb to 2015 to 2017). Describing the broader study: In model experiments, template switching captured about one uniquely barcoded TCR beta cDNA molecule for every two T cells. To track age-related changes in TCR beta repertoire diversity, the study relied on deep sequencing normalized with unique cDNA molecular identifiers. Donors were grouped into four age groups: young (average 16 years), middle-aged (39), aged (around 56) and long-lived (around 80). To avoid experimental bias, donors of different ages were randomly spread across the sequencing lanes. Using the same blood draw, the study looked at two additional independent replicas of 1 million unique cDNA reads for two donors, one aged 18 to 30 and the other aged 80 or older.

The roughly 37 donors, aged roughly 6 to 100 years, were systemically healthy Caucasian individuals from Russia. Around 10 milliliters of peripheral blood were collected from each donor into EDTA-treated Vacutainer tubes. Ficoll-Paque density-gradient centrifugation was used to isolate PBMCs, with at least 6 million per sample. Total RNA was extracted from PBMCs with Trizol reagent, with at least 6 micrograms obtained per sample. Naive CD45RAhigh/CD27high T cell percentages were measured by flow cytometry on a PBMC aliquot from every donor. Library preparation used 5' RACE. The sequencing machine was an Illumina HiSeq 2500. A second PCR of 7 to 11 cycles was run with a J-beta primer mix and a sample-barcoded 5' primer. A unique molecular identifier was introduced onto each TCR beta cDNA molecule by a template-switch 5' adaptor carrying 12 random nucleotides. Each sample yielded at least 2.5 million CDR3-containing paired-end reads. First-strand cDNA synthesis was performed from all RNA using the Mint cDNA synthesis kit, with priming by a TRBC-specific oligonucleotide. All cDNA was treated with uracil-DNA glycosylase and then went through a first 18-cycle PCR with the universal primers M1SS and BC2_uni_R. In the source study's methods: For normalization, 1 million high-quality reads were randomly selected from each sample, with every read carrying a distinct molecular identifier. Reads sharing molecular identifiers were discarded rather than binned into consensus sequences. MiTCR, set to a Q25 quality threshold and the strictest error-elimination algorithm, was used for CDR3 identification, clonotype clustering and error correction. A nonparametric unseen species model using Euler transformation provided a lower-bound estimate of total TCR beta diversity. Through fastp at Q25 and MiXCR, TCRdb rebuilt clones from the public reads, retaining in-frame beta chains. Rows with one shared CDR3 protein collapse into an entry with the most common genes and DNA. These V and J calls originate from TCRdb's pipeline instead of the authors' own analysis. A total of approximately 690,000 distinct CDR3 sequences appear in this sample, around 38% of them only once. Of the sample, about 30% is held by the ten largest clones.

Here is what the overall study found, with its caveats: Because donor CMV infection status was unknown, age-related changes in expanded clonotypes were potentially confounded. The long-lived group showed more naive CD4+ T cells, fewer expanded clones and increased TCR diversity than the aged group, suggesting age selection. As age increased, observed TCR beta diversity per million T cells dropped in a roughly linear way, and a significant reduction was already evident by age approximately 40. Conclusive comparison of naive and antigen-experienced compartments was prevented by the profiling of bulk unsorted PBMCs. Estimates of total diversity from one million sequenced T cells were regarded as lower bounds and underestimates. There was a strong correlation between observed TCR beta diversity and the percentage of naive T cells measured by flow cytometry.

The source is a man aged 80 or over in good health. The material sequenced was blood. The chain joins TRBV12-3 or TRBV12-4 to TRBJ2-7; the junction holds 9 bases that match TRBD2. CDR3 loop: CASSSGTSHLEQYF. The nucleotide sequence reads as follows: TGTGCCAGCAGCTCCGGGACTAGCCATTTAGAGCAGTACTTC.